This T cell receptor beta chain came from a study of identical twins. For this clonotype: The antigen remains undetermined.

Every donor was a healthy Caucasian. General study findings and limits: Twin pairs had excess sharing that was weaker in beta out-of-frame sequences. The conclusions drew on cross-sectional statistical analysis instead of tracking the same donors. In zero-insertion analyses, partial confounding could arise from invariant MAIT and iNKT cells.

A single record per CDR3 protein comes from TCRdb applying MiXCR to the 5' RACE reads. Counted here are about 220,000 distinct CDR3 sequences, around 6.9% occurring once; the ten biggest clones make up around 1.8%. The CDR3 loop spans 17 amino acids. Germline-derived CDR1 and CDR2 are KGHDR and SFDVKD. The ends lost 5 bases at V and 2 bases at J; junction bases unmatched: 11. The same sample was also used in a study of yellow fever vaccine responses in identical twins.

The chain employs TRBV24-1 and TRBJ2-7; 10 bases fit TRBD1. This sequence originates from a woman in her late teens or twenties in good health. Source material: memory (CD45RO+) T cells sorted from blood. The CDR3 protein is CATSAPDATGGPYEQYF. CDR3 bases: TGTGCCACCAGTGCTCCCGACGCGACAGGGGGCCCCTACGAGCAGTACTTC.